This T cell receptor beta chain comes out of a study of CD8 T cells in ankylosing spondylitis. Scientists made TCR beta libraries using quantitative 5'-RACE with molecular barcodes. MiXCR, run by TCRdb on the 5' RACE reads, gives a single entry per CDR3 protein. Of about 800,000 distinct CDR3 sequences listed, about 12% are singletons. A word on this clonotype: Its antigen is unidentified.

Per germline, CDR1 SQVTM and CDR2 ANQGSEA. Deletions cut 7 bases from V and 0 bases from J, with 14 bases between. This CDR3 is 14 amino acids long. Study-wide results and caveats: Matched ankylosing spondylitis synovial fluid reportedly showed significant enrichment of disease-linked clones. Reactive arthritis synovial fluid and blood were previously reported to contain some motif variants. Made up of eight highly homologous variants, a TCR beta motif appeared characteristic of ankylosing spondylitis blood.

The rearrangement uses TRBV29-1 and TRBJ2-3; D may be TRBD2 (6 bases). The clonotype originates from a male donor with ankylosing spondylitis. What was sequenced was blood, either unsorted or a sorted T cell fraction (not recorded which). The CDR3 DNA is TGCAGCGCCGCGGGGCAGTATAGCACAGATACGCAGTATTTT. Amino acid sequence: CSAAGQYSTDTQYF.